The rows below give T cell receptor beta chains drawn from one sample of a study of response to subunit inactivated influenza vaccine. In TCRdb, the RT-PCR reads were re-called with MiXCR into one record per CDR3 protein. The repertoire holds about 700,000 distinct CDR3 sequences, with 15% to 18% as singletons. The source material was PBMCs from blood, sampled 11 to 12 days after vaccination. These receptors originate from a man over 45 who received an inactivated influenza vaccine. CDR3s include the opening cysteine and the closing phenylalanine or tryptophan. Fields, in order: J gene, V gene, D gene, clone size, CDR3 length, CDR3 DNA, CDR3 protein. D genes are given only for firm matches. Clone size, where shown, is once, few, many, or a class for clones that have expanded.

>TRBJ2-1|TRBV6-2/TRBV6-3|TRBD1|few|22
TGTGCCAGCAGTTACGATGGGACAGGGGCCGGGGTGTTGTTAAACTCCTACAATGAGCAGTTCTTC
CASSYDGTGAGVLLNSYNEQFF
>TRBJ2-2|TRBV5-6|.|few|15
TGTGCCAGCAGCGGTGGGGCCTCGAACACCGGGGAGCTGTTTTTT
CASSGGASNTGELFF
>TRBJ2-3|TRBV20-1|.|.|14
TGCAGTGCTTCCCCTAGCACCGACACAGATACGCAGTATTTT
CSASPSTDTDTQYF
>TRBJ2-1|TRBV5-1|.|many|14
TGCGCCAGCAGCTCCCAGGGGATCTACAATGAGCAGTTCTTC
CASSSQGIYNEQFF
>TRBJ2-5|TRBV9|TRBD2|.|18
TGTGCCAGCAGCGTAGTCCCCTTGGGGGGAGGGACCCAAGAGACCCAGTACTTC
CASSVVPLGGGTQETQYF
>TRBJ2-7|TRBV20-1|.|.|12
TGCAGTGCTAGGAGGCAGACCTACGAGCAGTACTTC
CSARRQTYEQYF
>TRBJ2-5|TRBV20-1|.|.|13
TGCAGTGCTAGAAGGTCATTACAAGAGACCCAGTACTTC
CSARRSLQETQYF
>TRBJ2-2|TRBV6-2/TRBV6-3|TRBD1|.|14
TGTGCCAGCATTAGACAGGGCTTGACCGGGGAGCTGTTTTTT
CASIRQGLTGELFF
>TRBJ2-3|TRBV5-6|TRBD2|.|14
TGTGCCAGCAGCTTCGGGCTAGCGGGAGTTACGCAGTATTTT
CASSFGLAGVTQYF
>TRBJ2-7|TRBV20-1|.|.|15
TGCAGTGCCCTAGGGGAGGTATTTAGACAAAACGAGCAGTACTTC
CSALGEVFRQNEQYF
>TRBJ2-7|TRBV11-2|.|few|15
TGTGCCAGCAGCTTAGGATTTGGAGCTTTAATCGAGCAGTACTTC
CASSLGFGALIEQYF
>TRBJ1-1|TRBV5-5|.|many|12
TGTGCCAGCAGCCCGCGATCCACTGAAGCTTTCTTT
CASSPRSTEAFF
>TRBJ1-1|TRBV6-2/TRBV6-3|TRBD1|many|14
TGTGCCAGCAGACAGGGGGTAGGTCAGCCTGAAGCTTTCTTT
CASRQGVGQPEAFF
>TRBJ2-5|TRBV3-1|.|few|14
TGTGCCAGCAGCCTGCTGGGACCATTCGAGACCCAGTACTTC
CASSLLGPFETQYF
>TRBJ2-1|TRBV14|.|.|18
TGTGCCAGCAGCCAAGAACTCCGTGGCGTTTGGCCCTACAATGAGCAGTTCTTC
CASSQELRGVWPYNEQFF
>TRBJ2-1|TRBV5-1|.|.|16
TGCGCCAGCAGCTTGGGGCAGGGAGCGTCGGGCAATGAGCAGTTCTTC
CASSLGQGASGNEQFF
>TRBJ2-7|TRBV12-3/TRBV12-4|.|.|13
TGTGCCAGCAGCATCACACGAAACTACGAGCAGTACTTC
CASSITRNYEQYF
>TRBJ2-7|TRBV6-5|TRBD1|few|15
TGTGCCAGCAGTTACTCGCGGACAGGGCGACACGAGCAGTACTTC
CASSYSRTGRHEQYF